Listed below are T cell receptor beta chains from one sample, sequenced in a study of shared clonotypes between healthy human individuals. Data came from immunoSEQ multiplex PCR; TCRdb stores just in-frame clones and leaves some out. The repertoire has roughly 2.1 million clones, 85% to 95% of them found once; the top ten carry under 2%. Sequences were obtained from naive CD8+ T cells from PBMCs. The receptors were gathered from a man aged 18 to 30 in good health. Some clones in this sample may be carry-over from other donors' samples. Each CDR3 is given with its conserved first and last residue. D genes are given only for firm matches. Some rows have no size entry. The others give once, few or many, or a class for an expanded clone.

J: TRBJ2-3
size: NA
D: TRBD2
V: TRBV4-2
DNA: TGTGCCAGCAGCCTCGGCGCTAGCGGGAGACTCAGCACAGATACGCAGTATTTT
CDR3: CASSLGASGRLSTDTQYF

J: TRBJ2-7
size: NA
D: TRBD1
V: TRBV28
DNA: TGTGCCAGCAGTTTTAATTGGGGGACAGGATATCTCTACGAGCAGTACTTC
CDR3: CASSFNWGTGYLYEQYF

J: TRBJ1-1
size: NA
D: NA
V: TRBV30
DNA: TGTGCCTGGAGTGGGCCGCGGAACACTGAAGCTTTCTTT
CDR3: CAWSGPRNTEAFF

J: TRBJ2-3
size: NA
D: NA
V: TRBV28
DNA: TGTGCCAGCAGTTCGTGGTCTTACACAGATACGCAGTATTTT
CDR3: CASSSWSYTDTQYF

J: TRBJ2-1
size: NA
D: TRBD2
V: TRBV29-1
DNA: TGCAGCGTAATACTAGCGGGAGGGATCTCCTACAATGAGCAGTTCTTC
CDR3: CSVILAGGISYNEQFF

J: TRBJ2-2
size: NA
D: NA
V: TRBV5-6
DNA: TGTGCCAGCAGCCCGGGGGTAGCGGAGAACACCGGGGAGCTGTTTTTT
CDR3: CASSPGVAENTGELFF

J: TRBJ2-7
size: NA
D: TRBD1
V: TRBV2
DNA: TGTGCCAGCAGTGAAGGGGACAGAAACTACGAGCAGTACTTC
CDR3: CASSEGDRNYEQYF

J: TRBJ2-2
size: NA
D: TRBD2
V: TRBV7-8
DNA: TGTGCCAGCAGCCACTCTCCGGGACTAGCGGCCACCGGGGAGCTGTTTTTT
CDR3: CASSHSPGLAATGELFF

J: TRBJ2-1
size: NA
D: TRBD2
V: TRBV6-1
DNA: TGTGCCAGCAGTGAATGGACTAGCGGTTCCTACAATGAGCAGTTCTTC
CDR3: CASSEWTSGSYNEQFF

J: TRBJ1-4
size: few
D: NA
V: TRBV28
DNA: TGTGCCAGCAGTCCCGATAAAGCACTGTTTTTT
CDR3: CASSPDKALFF

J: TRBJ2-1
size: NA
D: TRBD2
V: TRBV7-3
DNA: TGTGCCAGCAGCTCCCAAACGGGACTAGCGAGCAATGAGCAGTTCTTC
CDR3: CASSSQTGLASNEQFF

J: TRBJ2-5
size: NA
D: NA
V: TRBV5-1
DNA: TGCGCCAGCAGCTTGGTACCAGATCAAGAGACCCAGTACTTC
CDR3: CASSLVPDQETQYF

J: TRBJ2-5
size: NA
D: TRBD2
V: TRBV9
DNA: TGTGCCAGCAGCGGCAGCGGGAGGTTAGAGACCCAGTACTTC
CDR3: CASSGSGRLETQYF

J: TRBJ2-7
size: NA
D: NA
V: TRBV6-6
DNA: TGTGCCAGCAGTTACGTAAGTGGACGCGAGCAGTACTTC
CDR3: CASSYVSGREQYF

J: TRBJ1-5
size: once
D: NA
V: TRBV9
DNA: TGTGCCAGCAGCGCGGGGGGGTATAGCAATCAGCCCCAGCATTTT
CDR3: CASSAGGYSNQPQHF

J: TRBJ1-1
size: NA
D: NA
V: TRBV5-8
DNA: TGTGCCAGCAGCTTCTTATTTGAGAAAAACACTGAAGCTTTCTTT
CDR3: CASSFLFEKNTEAFF

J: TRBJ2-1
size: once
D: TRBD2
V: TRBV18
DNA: TGTGCCAGCTTGCTACTAGCGGGAGGCATCCATGAGCAGTTCTTC
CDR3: CASLLLAGGIHEQFF

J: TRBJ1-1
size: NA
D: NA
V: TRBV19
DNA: TGTGCCAGTAGTAGCTCCCCAGGCACTGAAGCTTTCTTT
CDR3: CASSSSPGTEAFF

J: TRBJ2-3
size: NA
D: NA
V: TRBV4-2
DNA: TGTGCCAGCAGCCAAGGCGGGGCCTACGACACGCAGTATTTT
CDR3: CASSQGGAYDTQYF

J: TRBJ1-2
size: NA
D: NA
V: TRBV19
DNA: TGTGCCAGTATCTCCCCCGGGGGAACCTATGGCTACACCTTC
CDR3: CASISPGGTYGYTF

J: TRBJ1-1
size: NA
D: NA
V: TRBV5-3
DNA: TGTGCCAGAAGCAAAACAGCTAACACTGAAGCTTTCTTT
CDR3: CARSKTANTEAFF

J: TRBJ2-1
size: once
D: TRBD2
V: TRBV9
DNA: TGTGCCAGCAGCTCCCAACTAGCACGGGAGGATTACAATGAGCAGTTCTTC
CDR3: CASSSQLAREDYNEQFF